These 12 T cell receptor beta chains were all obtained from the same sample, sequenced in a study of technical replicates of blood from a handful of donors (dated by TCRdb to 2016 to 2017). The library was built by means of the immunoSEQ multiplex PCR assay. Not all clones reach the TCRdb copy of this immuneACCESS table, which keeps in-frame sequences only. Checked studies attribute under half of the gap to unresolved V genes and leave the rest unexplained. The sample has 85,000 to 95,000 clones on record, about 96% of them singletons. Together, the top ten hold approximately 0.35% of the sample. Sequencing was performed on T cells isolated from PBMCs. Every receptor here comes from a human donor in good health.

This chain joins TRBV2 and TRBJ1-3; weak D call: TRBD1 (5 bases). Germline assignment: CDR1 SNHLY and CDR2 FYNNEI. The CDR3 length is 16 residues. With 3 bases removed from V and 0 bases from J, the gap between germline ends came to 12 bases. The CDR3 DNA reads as TGTGCCAGCAGTGACCGGGGGATTCGCTCTGGAAACACCATATATTTT. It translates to CASSDRGIRSGNTIYF.

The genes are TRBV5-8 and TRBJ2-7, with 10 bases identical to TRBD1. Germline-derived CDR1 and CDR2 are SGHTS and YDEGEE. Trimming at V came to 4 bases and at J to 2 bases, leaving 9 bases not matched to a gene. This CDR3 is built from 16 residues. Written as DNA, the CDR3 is TGTGCCAGCAGCCCGGAGTGGACAGGGGGGCCCTACGAGCAGTACTTC. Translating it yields CASSPEWTGGPYEQYF.

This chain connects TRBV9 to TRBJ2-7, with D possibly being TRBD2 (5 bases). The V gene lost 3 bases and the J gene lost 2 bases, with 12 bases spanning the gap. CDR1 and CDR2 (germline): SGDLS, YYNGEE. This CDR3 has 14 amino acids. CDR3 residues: CASSEVGSTYEQYF. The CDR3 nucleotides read TGTGCCAGCAGCGAAGTGGGGAGCACCTACGAGCAGTACTTC.

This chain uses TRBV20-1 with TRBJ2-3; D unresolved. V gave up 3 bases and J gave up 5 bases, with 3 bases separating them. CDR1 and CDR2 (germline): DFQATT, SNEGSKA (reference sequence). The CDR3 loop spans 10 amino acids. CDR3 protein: CSASVDTQYF. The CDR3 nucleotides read TGCAGTGCTAGCGTAGATACGCAGTATTTT.

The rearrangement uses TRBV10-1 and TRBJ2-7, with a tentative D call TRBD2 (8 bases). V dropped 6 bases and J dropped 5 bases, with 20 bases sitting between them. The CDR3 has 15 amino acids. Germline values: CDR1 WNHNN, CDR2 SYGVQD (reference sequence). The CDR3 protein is CASRLGQSGGNEQYF. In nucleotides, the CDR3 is TGCGCCAGCAGACTGGGACAGTCGGGGGGGAACGAGCAGTACTTC.

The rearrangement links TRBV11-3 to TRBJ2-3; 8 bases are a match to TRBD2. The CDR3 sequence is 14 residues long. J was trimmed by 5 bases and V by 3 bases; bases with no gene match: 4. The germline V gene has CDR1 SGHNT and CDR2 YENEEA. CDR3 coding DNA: TGTGCCAGCAGCTTGCGGCTAGCGGGAGATACGCAGTATTTT. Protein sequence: CASSLRLAGDTQYF.

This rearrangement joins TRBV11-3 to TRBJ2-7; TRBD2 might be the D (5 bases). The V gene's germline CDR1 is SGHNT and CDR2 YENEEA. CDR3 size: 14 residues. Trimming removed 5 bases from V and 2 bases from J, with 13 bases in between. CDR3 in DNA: TGTGCCAGCAGCGATCTAGCTGAAGCCTACGAGCAGTACTTC. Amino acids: CASSDLAEAYEQYF. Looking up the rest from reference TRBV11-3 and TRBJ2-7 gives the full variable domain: EAGVVQSPRYKIIEKKQPVAFWCNPISGHNTLYWYLQNLGQGPELLIRYENEEAVDDSQLPKDRFSAERLKGVDSTLKIQPAELGDSAVYLCASSDLAEAYEQYFGPGTRLTVT.

The CDR3 nucleotides are TGTGCCAGCAGCTTCCAGAGCGACAGCCGGAACACTGAAGCTTTCTTT. Protein: CASSFQSDSRNTEAFF. V usage is TRBV25-1 and J usage is TRBJ1-1, with D maybe TRBD1 (5 bases). Trimming stripped 6 bases from V and 1 base from J, with 18 bases between. Per the germline V gene, CDR1 is MGHDK and CDR2 is SYGVNS. The CDR3 is 16 amino acids.

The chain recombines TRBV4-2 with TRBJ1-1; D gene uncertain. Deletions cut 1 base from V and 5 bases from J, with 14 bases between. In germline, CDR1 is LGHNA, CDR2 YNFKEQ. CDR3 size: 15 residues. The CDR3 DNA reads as TGTGCCAGCAGCCAAGTCGTGGGAGTGAGGACTGAAGCTTTCTTT. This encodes CASSQVVGVRTEAFF.

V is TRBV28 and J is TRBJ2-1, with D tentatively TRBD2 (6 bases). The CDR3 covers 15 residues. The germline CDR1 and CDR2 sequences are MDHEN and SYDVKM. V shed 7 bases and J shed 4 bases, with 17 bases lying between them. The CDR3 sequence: CASTLGPAGYNEQFF. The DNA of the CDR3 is TGTGCCAGCACCTTAGGGCCTGCGGGGTACAATGAGCAGTTCTTC.

CDR3: CASSVDPSGIYEQYF. CDR3 DNA: TGTGCCAGCAGCGTAGATCCTAGCGGGATCTACGAGCAGTACTTC. V gene TRBV9 combines with J gene TRBJ2-7; TRBD2 matches 9 bases. The CDR3 loop spans 15 amino acids. V was pared by 0 bases and J by 3 bases, with 4 bases of the junction left unmatched. Germline V gene data show CDR1 as SGDLS and CDR2 as YYNGEE.

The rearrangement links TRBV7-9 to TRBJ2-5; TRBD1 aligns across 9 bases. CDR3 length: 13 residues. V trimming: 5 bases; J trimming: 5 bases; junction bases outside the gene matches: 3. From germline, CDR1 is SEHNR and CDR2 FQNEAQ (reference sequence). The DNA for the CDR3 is TGTGCCAGCAGCGCGACAGGGGGGGAGACCCAGTACTTC. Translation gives CASSATGGETQYF.